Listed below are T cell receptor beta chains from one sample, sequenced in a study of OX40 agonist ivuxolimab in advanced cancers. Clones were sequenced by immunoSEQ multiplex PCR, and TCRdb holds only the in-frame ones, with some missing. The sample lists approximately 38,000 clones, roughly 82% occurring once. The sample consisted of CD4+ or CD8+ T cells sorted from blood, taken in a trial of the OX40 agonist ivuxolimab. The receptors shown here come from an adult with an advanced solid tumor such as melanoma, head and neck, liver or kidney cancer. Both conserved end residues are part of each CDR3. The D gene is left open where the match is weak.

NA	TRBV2	CASRGIGGEQYF
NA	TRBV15	CATSGDFPYEQYF
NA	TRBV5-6	CASSPGRYQETQYF
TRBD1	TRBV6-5	CASSLQGAGEKLFF
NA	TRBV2	CASSNTNEQFF
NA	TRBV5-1	CASSTGTGELFF
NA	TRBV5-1	CASSLGQLYEQYF
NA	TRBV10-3	CAISALVEGEQYF
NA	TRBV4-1	CASSQGTREYEQYF
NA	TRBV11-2	CASSFQNTIYF
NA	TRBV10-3	CAIRDGAIDEKLFF
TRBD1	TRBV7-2	CASSLRGTGGLVNTIYF
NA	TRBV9	CASSPGLRLETQYF
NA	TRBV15	CATSGYGQPLETQYF
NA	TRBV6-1	CASSRQSQETQYF
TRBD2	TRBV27	CASSWATSGRTTPDEQFF
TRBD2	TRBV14	CASSPVLAEIDTQYF
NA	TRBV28	CASSGSTAWGHNEQFF